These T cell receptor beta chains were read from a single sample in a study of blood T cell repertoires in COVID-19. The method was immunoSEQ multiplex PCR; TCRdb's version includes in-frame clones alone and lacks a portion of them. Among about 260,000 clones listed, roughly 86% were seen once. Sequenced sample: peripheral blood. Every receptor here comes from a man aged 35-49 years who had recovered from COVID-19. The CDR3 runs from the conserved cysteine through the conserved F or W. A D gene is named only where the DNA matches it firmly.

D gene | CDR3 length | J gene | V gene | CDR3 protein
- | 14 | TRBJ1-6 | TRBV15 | CATTGDSYNSPLHF
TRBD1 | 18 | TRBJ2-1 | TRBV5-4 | CASSLEGTGGSLRAEQFF
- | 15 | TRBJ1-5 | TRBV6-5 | CASRADRISNQPQHF
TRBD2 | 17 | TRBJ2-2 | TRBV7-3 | CASSLNRREGKTGELFF
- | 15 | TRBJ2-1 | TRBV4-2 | CASSQDWGDNNEQFF
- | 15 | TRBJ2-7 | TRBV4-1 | CASSQGASDSYEQYF
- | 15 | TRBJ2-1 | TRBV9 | CASSPYGRAGNEQFF
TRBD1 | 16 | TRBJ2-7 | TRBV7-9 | CASSDQGGTGGPEQYF
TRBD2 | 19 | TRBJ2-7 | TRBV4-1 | CASSRHWGGTSGNSYEQYF
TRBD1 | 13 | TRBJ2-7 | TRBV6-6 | CASSPDRVGEQYF
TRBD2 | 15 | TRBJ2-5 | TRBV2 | CASRIAGKLQETQYF
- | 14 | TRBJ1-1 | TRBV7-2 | CASGPTGLNTEAFF
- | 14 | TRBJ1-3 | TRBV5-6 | CASSLRGAGNTIYF
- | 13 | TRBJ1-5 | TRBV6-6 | CASRDRLNQPQHF
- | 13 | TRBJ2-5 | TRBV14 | CASSRRGAETQYF
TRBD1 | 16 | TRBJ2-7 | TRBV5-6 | CASNPRGQGASYEQYF
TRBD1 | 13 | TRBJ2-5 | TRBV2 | CASSGDSFRTQYF
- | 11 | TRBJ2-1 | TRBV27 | CASSKGVEQFF
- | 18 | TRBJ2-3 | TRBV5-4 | CASSTRRDSGLGTDTQYF
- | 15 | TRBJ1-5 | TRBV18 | CASSPRGGSNQPQHF
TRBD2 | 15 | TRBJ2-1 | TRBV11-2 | CASTLGWGTTSEQFF
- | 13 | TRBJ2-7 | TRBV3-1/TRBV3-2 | CASSQDGTSTWYF
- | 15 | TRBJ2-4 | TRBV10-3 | CAISVGALAKNIQYF
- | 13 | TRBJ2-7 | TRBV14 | CASSQGAAYEQYF
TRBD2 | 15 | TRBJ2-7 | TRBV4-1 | CASSLGLATTYEQYF
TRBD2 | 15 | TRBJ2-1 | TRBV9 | CASSEGLAGAAPQFF